This is a list of T cell receptor beta chains from one sample in a study of blood T cell repertoires in COVID-19. TCRdb's copy holds only in-frame clones and misses some; the assay was immunoSEQ multiplex PCR. The sample holds 75,000 to 100,000 clones, 80% to 90% seen once. Sequenced input: peripheral blood. The source is a human donor in a cohort sampled during active COVID-19. Each CDR3 is given with its conserved first and last residue. Each record gives: D gene, J gene, V gene, clone size, CDR3 DNA, CDR3 protein. D genes are given only for firm matches. Not all rows give a size; the values are once, few, many and, for expanded clones, a class.

d_call: -
j_call: TRBJ1-1
v_call: TRBV30
clone_size: -
cdr3_nt: TGTGCCTGGAGTACCCCGACAGGTTTGAACACTGAAGCTTTCTTT
cdr3_aa: CAWSTPTGLNTEAFF

d_call: -
j_call: TRBJ2-1
v_call: TRBV4-3
clone_size: -
cdr3_nt: TGCGCCAGCAGCCAAGCCCGGGGCTCCTACAATGAGCAGTTCTTC
cdr3_aa: CASSQARGSYNEQFF

d_call: -
j_call: TRBJ1-3
v_call: TRBV7-9
clone_size: -
cdr3_nt: TGTGCCAGCAGTTATACCCGGGGAGGAAACACCATATATTTT
cdr3_aa: CASSYTRGGNTIYF

d_call: TRBD1
j_call: TRBJ2-7
v_call: TRBV4-3
clone_size: -
cdr3_nt: TGCGCCAGCAGCGAGGACAGGGGGGATACCTACGAGCAGTACTTC
cdr3_aa: CASSEDRGDTYEQYF

d_call: -
j_call: TRBJ2-7
v_call: TRBV12-3/TRBV12-4
clone_size: -
cdr3_nt: TGTGCCACAGGGCGGGGAAGTTACGAGCAGTACTTC
cdr3_aa: CATGRGSYEQYF

d_call: TRBD2
j_call: TRBJ2-1
v_call: TRBV3-1/TRBV3-2
clone_size: -
cdr3_nt: TGTGCCAGCAGCCCCAGGAGAGGACTCGGGGGAACTAGCGGGAGGCGGCGTGTCTTC
cdr3_aa: CASSPRRGLGGTSGRRRVF

d_call: TRBD2
j_call: TRBJ2-2
v_call: TRBV5-1
clone_size: -
cdr3_nt: TGCGCCAGCAGCTTGGAACTAGCGGGGGCCGGAACCGGGGAGCTGTTTTTT
cdr3_aa: CASSLELAGAGTGELFF

d_call: -
j_call: TRBJ1-6
v_call: TRBV5-5
clone_size: -
cdr3_nt: TGTGCCAGCAGCTTAGCCGATGTCAGGTTGCCCCTCCACTTT
cdr3_aa: CASSLADVRLPLHF

d_call: TRBD1
j_call: TRBJ1-2
v_call: TRBV29-1
clone_size: -
cdr3_nt: TGCAGCGTAGCGGCTGGACAGGGTAATGGCTACACCTTC
cdr3_aa: CSVAAGQGNGYTF

d_call: -
j_call: TRBJ1-1
v_call: TRBV5-4
clone_size: -
cdr3_nt: TGTGCCAGCAGCTTGTCTGGGTCTAGGAACACTGAAGCTTTCTTT
cdr3_aa: CASSLSGSRNTEAFF

d_call: -
j_call: TRBJ1-1
v_call: TRBV30
clone_size: -
cdr3_nt: TGTGCCTGGAGCCGGACTACAATCGCGGCTTTCTTT
cdr3_aa: CAWSRTTIAAFF

d_call: TRBD1
j_call: TRBJ2-5
v_call: TRBV4-1
clone_size: -
cdr3_nt: TGCGCCAGCAGCCGCCGCGGGACAGGAGAAGAGACCCAGTACTTC
cdr3_aa: CASSRRGTGEETQYF

d_call: -
j_call: TRBJ1-1
v_call: TRBV29-1
clone_size: -
cdr3_nt: TGCAGCGTAAGACAGGTCGATGAAGCTTTCTTT
cdr3_aa: CSVRQVDEAFF

d_call: TRBD1
j_call: TRBJ2-7
v_call: TRBV5-8
clone_size: -
cdr3_nt: TGTGCCAGCAGCTTCAGGGGGCGCGTGTCCTACGAGCAGTACTTC
cdr3_aa: CASSFRGRVSYEQYF

d_call: TRBD1
j_call: TRBJ1-1
v_call: TRBV5-1
clone_size: -
cdr3_nt: TGCGCCAGCAGCGCACGACAGGGGGAGAACACTGAAGCTTTCTTT
cdr3_aa: CASSARQGENTEAFF

d_call: -
j_call: TRBJ2-3
v_call: TRBV9
clone_size: -
cdr3_nt: TGTGCCAGCAGTCCGTACACAGATACGCAGTATTTT
cdr3_aa: CASSPYTDTQYF

d_call: -
j_call: TRBJ1-2
v_call: TRBV12-3/TRBV12-4
clone_size: -
cdr3_nt: TGTGCCAGCAGTATGGGCTGGGACTATGGCTACACCTTC
cdr3_aa: CASSMGWDYGYTF

d_call: -
j_call: TRBJ1-5
v_call: TRBV19
clone_size: -
cdr3_nt: TGTGCCAGTACTCCGGGTCGGGTCGGGGGCAATCAGCCCCAGCATTTT
cdr3_aa: CASTPGRVGGNQPQHF

d_call: -
j_call: TRBJ2-7
v_call: TRBV6-5
clone_size: -
cdr3_nt: TGTGCCAGCAGTTCCCGACGACAAGTCTACGAGCAGTACTTC
cdr3_aa: CASSSRRQVYEQYF

d_call: -
j_call: TRBJ2-3
v_call: TRBV5-6
clone_size: -
cdr3_nt: TGTGCCAGCAGCTTGGATAGATTTACGCAGTATTTT
cdr3_aa: CASSLDRFTQYF

d_call: TRBD2
j_call: TRBJ2-3
v_call: TRBV2
clone_size: -
cdr3_nt: TGTGCCAGCAGTGAAGGCGGGAGGCGCACAGATACGCAGTATTTT
cdr3_aa: CASSEGGRRTDTQYF

d_call: TRBD1
j_call: TRBJ2-7
v_call: TRBV6-5
clone_size: -
cdr3_nt: TGTGCCAGCAGTAAGACAGGGCACGAGCAGTACTTC
cdr3_aa: CASSKTGHEQYF

d_call: TRBD1
j_call: TRBJ2-3
v_call: TRBV3-1/TRBV3-2
clone_size: -
cdr3_nt: TGTGCCAGCAGCCAAGATTGGGGAGCGGGACAGGGGACAGATACGCAGTATTTT
cdr3_aa: CASSQDWGAGQGTDTQYF

d_call: -
j_call: TRBJ1-2
v_call: TRBV5-1
clone_size: once
cdr3_nt: TGCGCCAGCAGCTTGGGGCCGATCTATGGCTACACCTTC
cdr3_aa: CASSLGPIYGYTF

d_call: TRBD1
j_call: TRBJ2-7
v_call: TRBV28
clone_size: -
cdr3_nt: TGTGCCAGCAGTACCCCCGGACAGGGAACCTACGAGCAGTACTTC
cdr3_aa: CASSTPGQGTYEQYF

d_call: -
j_call: TRBJ2-1
v_call: TRBV7-3
clone_size: -
cdr3_nt: TGTGCCAGCAGCTTAATCGGCAGGGAGCAGTTCTTC
cdr3_aa: CASSLIGREQFF

d_call: TRBD1
j_call: TRBJ1-1
v_call: TRBV18
clone_size: -
cdr3_nt: TGTGCCAGCTCACTTGGACAGGGGAACACTGAAGCTTTCTTT
cdr3_aa: CASSLGQGNTEAFF

d_call: -
j_call: TRBJ2-7
v_call: TRBV27
clone_size: -
cdr3_nt: TGTGCCAGCAGTTTAAACGGCAGGGGGGCCTTCTACGAGCAGTACTTC
cdr3_aa: CASSLNGRGAFYEQYF

d_call: -
j_call: TRBJ1-2
v_call: TRBV24-1
clone_size: -
cdr3_nt: TGTGCCACCAGTGCGGTTAACTATGGCTACACCTTC
cdr3_aa: CATSAVNYGYTF

d_call: TRBD1
j_call: TRBJ1-1
v_call: TRBV5-1
clone_size: -
cdr3_nt: TGCGCCAGCAGCTCAACCAGGGGGGACACTGAAGCTTTCTTT
cdr3_aa: CASSSTRGDTEAFF

d_call: TRBD2
j_call: TRBJ2-7
v_call: TRBV10-3
clone_size: -
cdr3_nt: TGTGCCATCAGCCTAGCGGGGGCCAGCTCCTACGAGCAGTACTTC
cdr3_aa: CAISLAGASSYEQYF

d_call: -
j_call: TRBJ1-2
v_call: TRBV5-1
clone_size: -
cdr3_nt: TGCGCCAGCAGTGAGGGAGGGAACTATGGCTACACCTTC
cdr3_aa: CASSEGGNYGYTF

d_call: TRBD1
j_call: TRBJ2-7
v_call: TRBV28
clone_size: few
cdr3_nt: TGTGCCAGCAGTTCGACAGGGTCACCCTTCTACGAGCAGTACTTC
cdr3_aa: CASSSTGSPFYEQYF

d_call: TRBD1
j_call: TRBJ1-1
v_call: TRBV3-1/TRBV3-2
clone_size: -
cdr3_nt: TGTGCCAGCAGCTTTCGGACAGGCCCTACTCCGTCTAACACTGAAGCTTTCTTT
cdr3_aa: CASSFRTGPTPSNTEAFF

d_call: TRBD2
j_call: TRBJ2-7
v_call: TRBV25-1
clone_size: few
cdr3_nt: TGTGCCAGCAGTCTTGGGACTAGCTCCTACGAGCAGTACTTC
cdr3_aa: CASSLGTSSYEQYF

d_call: -
j_call: TRBJ1-2
v_call: TRBV28
clone_size: -
cdr3_nt: TGTGCCAGCAGTTTTTCTCCGGGACAAGGGGCCGATGGCTACACCTTC
cdr3_aa: CASSFSPGQGADGYTF